A selection of T cell receptor beta chains follows, all from one sample in a study of shared clonotypes between healthy human individuals. Clones were read by immunoSEQ multiplex PCR, and TCRdb kept only the in-frame ones, dropping some. The sample lists fewer than 700,000 clones, 85% to 95% seen once, with 0.095% to 0.14% in the top ten. The sequencing sample was made of naive CD8+ T cells sorted from blood. These receptors originate from a woman between 25 and 40 years old in good health. Each CDR3 is given with its conserved first and last residue. The D gene is left open where the match is weak. Clone size, where shown, is once, few, many, or a class for clones that have expanded.

>TRBJ2-3|.|TRBV7-9|.
CASSSTEGTDTQYF
TGTGCCAGCAGCTCCACAGAAGGCACAGATACGCAGTATTTT
>TRBJ2-1|.|TRBV28|.
CASSLIGGVYNEQFF
TGTGCCAGCAGTTTAATTGGCGGAGTCTACAATGAGCAGTTCTTC
>TRBJ2-5|.|TRBV6-6|.
CASSYSTGETQYF
TGTGCCAGCAGTTACTCGACCGGAGAGACCCAGTACTTC
>TRBJ2-7|.|TRBV19|.
CASSFGARLGAYEQYF
TGTGCCAGTAGTTTTGGGGCTCGGCTCGGTGCCTACGAGCAGTACTTC
>TRBJ2-7|.|TRBV19|.
CASSIAPGAHYEQYF
TGTGCCAGTAGTATAGCCCCGGGAGCCCACTACGAGCAGTACTTC
>TRBJ2-1|.|TRBV7-6|.
CASSLTSSSYNEQFF
TGTGCCAGCAGCTTAACTTCTAGCTCCTACAATGAGCAGTTCTTC
>TRBJ1-5|.|TRBV5-6|.
CASSLGGARGYQPQHF
TGTGCCAGCAGCTTGGGTGGGGCGCGAGGATATCAGCCCCAGCATTTT
>TRBJ2-7|.|TRBV5-4|few
CASSFGEGNYEQYF
TGTGCCAGCAGCTTTGGAGAGGGGAACTACGAGCAGTACTTC
>TRBJ2-1|TRBD2|TRBV5-6|.
CASSLGLAGYASYNEQFF
TGTGCCAGCAGCTTGGGACTAGCGGGATATGCCTCCTACAATGAGCAGTTCTTC
>TRBJ2-7|.|TRBV5-1|.
CASRQGSSYEQYF
TGCGCCAGCAGGCAGGGGAGTTCCTACGAGCAGTACTTC
>TRBJ2-7|TRBD2|TRBV5-1|.
CASSLVWPSGGEQYF
TGCGCCAGCAGCTTGGTTTGGCCTAGCGGAGGGGAGCAGTACTTC
>TRBJ2-7|TRBD2|TRBV15|.
CATSKLAGVTEQYF
TGTGCCACCAGCAAACTAGCGGGAGTCACCGAGCAGTACTTC
>TRBJ1-3|.|TRBV19|.
CASSHTASGNTIYF
TGTGCCAGTAGTCATACAGCCTCTGGAAACACCATATATTTT
>TRBJ1-5|TRBD1|TRBV28|few
CASCGQGALQPQHF
TGTGCCAGTTGTGGACAGGGGGCTCTTCAGCCCCAGCATTTT
>TRBJ2-5|.|TRBV25-1|.
CASSGGTWTFQETQYF
TGTGCCAGCAGTGGCGGGACTTGGACCTTCCAAGAGACCCAGTACTTC
>TRBJ1-3|.|TRBV19|.
CASRMDSSPGNTIYF
TGTGCCAGTAGGATGGACAGTTCACCTGGAAACACCATATATTTT
>TRBJ2-1|TRBD2|TRBV15|.
CATSRGGLATIYNEQFF
TGTGCCACCAGCAGAGGTGGACTAGCGACGATATACAATGAGCAGTTCTTC
>TRBJ2-2|.|TRBV4-1|.
CASSQVSGNTGELFF
TGCGCCAGCAGCCAAGTCAGTGGGAACACCGGGGAGCTGTTTTTT
>TRBJ2-5|.|TRBV28|.
CASSFRGSKETQYF
TGTGCCAGCAGTTTTAGAGGGAGCAAAGAGACCCAGTACTTC
>TRBJ2-3|.|TRBV11-2|.
CASSLDSWEWGGVDTDTQYF
TGTGCCAGCAGCTTAGATAGTTGGGAGTGGGGCGGGGTAGACACAGATACGCAGTATTTT
>TRBJ2-2|.|TRBV7-8|.
CASSPWLTAGTGELFF
TGTGCCAGCAGCCCGTGGTTAACAGCGGGCACCGGGGAGCTGTTTTTT
>TRBJ2-3|.|TRBV2|.
CASSDYGWTDTQYF
TGTGCCAGCAGTGATTACGGGTGGACAGATACGCAGTATTTT
>TRBJ2-3|TRBD2|TRBV10-3|.
CAIGLAGGKDTQYF
TGTGCCATAGGACTAGCGGGAGGGAAGGATACGCAGTATTTT
>TRBJ2-3|TRBD2|TRBV13|once
CASSRLAEQDTQYF
TGTGCCAGCAGCCGACTAGCGGAACAAGATACGCAGTATTTT
>TRBJ2-2|.|TRBV9|.
CASSPPSYASNTGELFF
TGTGCCAGCAGCCCCCCGAGTTATGCCTCGAACACCGGGGAGCTGTTTTTT
>TRBJ2-5|TRBD1|TRBV5-6|.
CASSSGQGEFRWEQYF
TGTGCCAGCAGCTCGGGACAGGGAGAGTTTCGTTGGGAGCAGTACTTC